The clone carrying this T cell receptor (beta chain) occurred once. Methods used by the authors: Estimation of nucleated cell counts was performed using reference gene primer amplification. Repertoires were generated with immunoSEQ multiplex PCR, while TCRdb's copy carries only in-frame clones and drops some. That table is the source of V, J and clone size, and D and trimming were worked out from the DNA. Of around 170,000 clones listed, roughly 90% are singletons. These data are taken from a study of blood T cell repertoires in COVID-19. Study-level information: Donors in the United States, Italy and Spain gave samples during acute or convalescent COVID-19. From T cells, B-cell-depleted T cells, or PBMCs came the material, which was cDNA or gDNA.

CDR3 length: 15 amino acids. Germline V gives CDR1 SGHNT, CDR2 YYREEE (reference sequence). V shed 4 bases and J shed 4 bases, with 17 bases lying between them. The sample taken for sequencing was peripheral blood. This TCR was recovered from a man between 60 and 75 years old with acute or convalescent COVID-19. The V call is TRBV5-4, the J call TRBJ1-1; D is perhaps TRBD1 (5 bases). The CDR3 DNA is TGTGCCAGCAGCCAGCCTCAGGGTCGTGGCACTGAAGCTTTCTTT. Protein: CASSQPQGRGTEAFF.